The rows below give T cell receptor beta chains drawn from one sample of a study of T cell changes during pregnancy in multiple sclerosis. Assay used: immunoSEQ multiplex PCR; TCRdb lists only in-frame clones, some missing. This sample has some 40,000 clones, with around 90% found just once. This specimen consisted of CD4+ T cells from peripheral blood mononuclear cells, obtained in the first trimester of pregnancy. The receptors originated from a female donor with multiple sclerosis, enrolled in a pregnancy study. Both conserved end residues are part of each CDR3. The D gene is left open where the match is weak. Not every row has a clone size; where given, it reads once, few, many or a size class.

J gene | clone size | D gene | V gene | CDR3 length | CDR3 DNA | CDR3 protein
TRBJ2-7 | NA | NA | TRBV7-2 | 12 | TGTGCCAGCAGCTTAGGCGACTACGAGCAGTACTTC | CASSLGDYEQYF
TRBJ1-2 | NA | NA | TRBV7-3 | 15 | TGTGCCAGCAGCTTAATCCCCGGGGGGCACTATGGCTACACCTTC | CASSLIPGGHYGYTF
TRBJ2-3 | NA | NA | TRBV5-1 | 15 | TGCGCCAGCAGCTTGATCCCGGCAGGGGGGGATACGCAGTATTTT | CASSLIPAGGDTQYF
TRBJ2-1 | NA | NA | TRBV18 | 14 | TGTGCCAGCTCACCACGGCGGGATTACAATGAGCAGTTCTTC | CASSPRRDYNEQFF
TRBJ2-1 | NA | NA | TRBV5-1 | 13 | TGCGCCAGCAGCTTGGGCCGGGGCAATGAGCAGTTCTTC | CASSLGRGNEQFF
TRBJ1-2 | NA | NA | TRBV25-1 | 12 | TGTGCCAGCAGTAGGAGGGGAAGAGGCTACACCTTC | CASSRRGRGYTF
TRBJ2-1 | NA | TRBD2 | TRBV19 | 15 | TGTGCCAGTAGTATAGTGGCGGGAGTCTCTGTTGAGCAGTTCTTC | CASSIVAGVSVEQFF
TRBJ2-5 | NA | NA | TRBV2 | 13 | TGTGCCAGCAGCTACCCGGGAGCGGAGACCCAGTACTTC | CASSYPGAETQYF
TRBJ2-1 | NA | NA | TRBV5-6 | 12 | TGTGCCAGCAGCCCCCCGCGGGGTGAGCAGTTCTTC | CASSPPRGEQFF
TRBJ1-2 | NA | NA | TRBV19 | 12 | TGTGCCAGTAACAGGGCGCGCTATGGCTACACCTTC | CASNRARYGYTF
TRBJ1-2 | NA | TRBD1 | TRBV7-6 | 14 | TGTGCCAGCAGCTTATATGAGGGACAGGGTGGTCACACCTTC | CASSLYEGQGGHTF
TRBJ2-3 | NA | NA | TRBV21-1 | 11 | TGTGCCACCTCGTCCCTCGATACGCAGTATTTT | CATSSLDTQYF
TRBJ2-1 | NA | TRBD2 | TRBV18 | 17 | TGTGCCAGCTCACCACCTCTGCTAGCGGGAGGACACAATGAGCAGTTCTTC | CASSPPLLAGGHNEQFF
TRBJ2-5 | NA | TRBD1 | TRBV10-2 | 14 | TGCGCCAGCAGGAGGGGACAGCTACAAGAGACCCAGTACTTC | CASRRGQLQETQYF
TRBJ1-1 | once | TRBD1 | TRBV4-2 | 18 | TGTGCCAGCAGCCTCTCCCGCGGGACAGGGGGCGTGTGGGCTGAAGCTTTCTTT | CASSLSRGTGGVWAEAFF
TRBJ1-1 | once | NA | TRBV6-5 | 14 | TGTGCCAGCAGTTACGTGGCGGCGAGGACTGAAGCTTTCTTT | CASSYVAARTEAFF
TRBJ2-5 | NA | TRBD2 | TRBV5-1 | 16 | TGCGCCAGCAGCATTGTACCTAGCGGCAACCAAGAGACCCAGTACTTC | CASSIVPSGNQETQYF
TRBJ2-6 | NA | NA | TRBV15 | 18 | TGTGCCACCAGCAGAGGTGTCAACATGAGGTCTGGGGCCAACGTCCTGACTTTC | CATSRGVNMRSGANVLTF
TRBJ1-2 | NA | NA | TRBV13 | 15 | TGTGCCAGCAGACAGGGAAACCAAAGAGCCTATGGCTACACCTTC | CASRQGNQRAYGYTF
TRBJ1-3 | NA | NA | TRBV19 | 15 | TGTGCCAGTAGTAACAGCCGAAGCTCTGGAAACACCATATATTTT | CASSNSRSSGNTIYF
TRBJ1-3 | NA | TRBD1 | TRBV9 | 15 | TGTGCCAGCAGCGTAGCCGGACAGGGGCTAAACACCATATATTTT | CASSVAGQGLNTIYF
TRBJ2-3 | NA | TRBD2 | TRBV4-2 | 18 | TGTGCCAGCAGCCTCTATATGACTAGCGGGAACAGAGCAGATACGCAGTATTTT | CASSLYMTSGNRADTQYF
TRBJ1-1 | NA | TRBD1 | TRBV28 | 15 | TGTGCCAGCACTTTGGACAGGGGGCGTAACACTGAAGCTTTCTTT | CASTLDRGRNTEAFF
TRBJ2-1 | NA | TRBD2 | TRBV5-1 | 15 | TGCGCCAGCAGCTTGCTTACTAGCGGGAGGAATGAGCAGTTCTTC | CASSLLTSGRNEQFF
TRBJ2-2 | NA | NA | TRBV27 | 13 | TGTGCCAGCAGCGCCCTTGGCCTGAGGGAGCTGTTTTTT | CASSALGLRELFF
TRBJ2-3 | NA | NA | TRBV5-4 | 15 | TGTGCCAGCAGCCGACAGGGAGGAAGCACAGATACGCAGTATTTT | CASSRQGGSTDTQYF
TRBJ2-2 | NA | NA | TRBV19 | 16 | TGTGCCAGTAGTATACTAGCGACAACGAACACCGGGGAGCTGTTTTTT | CASSILATTNTGELFF
TRBJ1-4 | NA | NA | TRBV10-2 | 13 | TGCGCCAGCATGAGGCAGATTAATGAAAAACTGTTTTTT | CASMRQINEKLFF
TRBJ2-1 | once | TRBD2 | TRBV7-2 | 15 | TGTGCCAGCAGCTTAGGGGCTAGCGGTGACAATGAGCAGTTCTTC | CASSLGASGDNEQFF
TRBJ2-6 | NA | NA | TRBV18 | 15 | TGTGCCAGCTCACCCTACGACACTGGGGCCAACGTCCTGACTTTC | CASSPYDTGANVLTF
TRBJ1-3 | NA | TRBD1 | TRBV29-1 | 15 | TGCAGCGTGCCGGGGCAGGGGGCGTTTGGAAACACCATATATTTT | CSVPGQGAFGNTIYF
TRBJ2-7 | NA | TRBD2 | TRBV4-3 | 18 | TGCGCCAGCAGCCAAGTCGGGCACGGGAGGCCTCCTTACAACGAGCAGTACTTC | CASSQVGHGRPPYNEQYF
TRBJ2-7 | NA | TRBD1 | TRBV30 | 15 | TGTACCTGGAGGACCGGGACAGGGATCTCCTACGAGCAGTACTTC | CTWRTGTGISYEQYF
TRBJ1-3 | NA | NA | TRBV7-2 | 15 | TGTGCCAGCAGCTTAGGACAGGTTTCTGGAAACACCATATATTTT | CASSLGQVSGNTIYF
TRBJ1-2 | NA | NA | TRBV5-1 | 13 | TGCGCCAGCAGCTTGGCCGGGGGGAATGGCTACACCTTC | CASSLAGGNGYTF
TRBJ2-4 | NA | TRBD1 | TRBV27 | 16 | TGTGCCAGCAGTTCGCTGGGACAGGGTAGGGTAAACATTCAGTACTTC | CASSSLGQGRVNIQYF
TRBJ2-7 | NA | NA | TRBV28 | 13 | TGTGCCAGCAGCCGCCCCCCGGGACTCGAGCAGTACTTC | CASSRPPGLEQYF
TRBJ2-1 | NA | NA | TRBV5-6 | 16 | TGTGCCAGCAGCTTGCTCGCAGGGGTGGGCTACAATGAGCAGTTCTTC | CASSLLAGVGYNEQFF
TRBJ2-7 | NA | NA | TRBV7-6 | 13 | TGTGCCAGCAGCTACGGGACATTTTACGAGCAGTACTTC | CASSYGTFYEQYF
TRBJ2-7 | NA | TRBD2 | TRBV6-5 | 15 | TGTGCCAGCAGTTACACCGGGACTAGCGGCTACGAGCAGTACTTC | CASSYTGTSGYEQYF
TRBJ1-5 | NA | NA | TRBV19 | 17 | TGTGCCAGTAGTATAGGGGCGGGGGGGAAATCATATCAGCCCCAGCATTTT | CASSIGAGGKSYQPQHF
TRBJ1-1 | NA | NA | TRBV28 | 12 | TGTGCCAGCAGAATCACACAGGGATGGGCTTTCTTT | CASRITQGWAFF
TRBJ1-2 | NA | NA | TRBV6-4 | 13 | TGTGCCAGCAGCCTGGGACACGACTATGGCTACACCTTC | CASSLGHDYGYTF
TRBJ1-2 | NA | NA | TRBV5-4 | 12 | TGTGCCAGCAGCCAGGACAGTTATGGCTACACCTTC | CASSQDSYGYTF
TRBJ2-1 | NA | TRBD2 | TRBV7-2 | 16 | TGTGCCAGCAGCCTTGTGGGGGGGGACGCCTACAATGAGCAGTTCTTC | CASSLVGGDAYNEQFF
TRBJ2-1 | NA | TRBD1 | TRBV14 | 16 | TGTGCCAGCAGCCAATTGTCGGGACAGGGGGCTCCGAGGCAGTTCTTC | CASSQLSGQGAPRQFF
TRBJ2-1 | NA | TRBD1 | TRBV19 | 14 | TGTGCCAGTAGTAAGGGACAGGAGTACAATGAGCAGTTCTTC | CASSKGQEYNEQFF
TRBJ2-7 | NA | TRBD1 | TRBV7-3 | 13 | TGTGCCAGCAGCTCCCAACAGGGGGTCGAGCAGTACTTC | CASSSQQGVEQYF
TRBJ1-2 | NA | NA | TRBV11-2 | 15 | TGTGCCAGCAGCCCTGACCTTTTGGGGAGCTATGGCTACACCTTC | CASSPDLLGSYGYTF
TRBJ2-2 | NA | NA | TRBV18 | 13 | TGTGCCAGCTCTCCTCTGAGCCCCGGGGAGCTGTTTTTT | CASSPLSPGELFF
TRBJ2-3 | NA | TRBD2 | TRBV30 | 16 | TGTGCCTGGAGTGTACCGGGGACTAGCGGGACAGATACGCAGTATTTT | CAWSVPGTSGTDTQYF
TRBJ1-2 | NA | NA | TRBV30 | 14 | TGTGCCTGGAAGTCCCTAGGGAGGGTCTATGGCTACACCTTC | CAWKSLGRVYGYTF